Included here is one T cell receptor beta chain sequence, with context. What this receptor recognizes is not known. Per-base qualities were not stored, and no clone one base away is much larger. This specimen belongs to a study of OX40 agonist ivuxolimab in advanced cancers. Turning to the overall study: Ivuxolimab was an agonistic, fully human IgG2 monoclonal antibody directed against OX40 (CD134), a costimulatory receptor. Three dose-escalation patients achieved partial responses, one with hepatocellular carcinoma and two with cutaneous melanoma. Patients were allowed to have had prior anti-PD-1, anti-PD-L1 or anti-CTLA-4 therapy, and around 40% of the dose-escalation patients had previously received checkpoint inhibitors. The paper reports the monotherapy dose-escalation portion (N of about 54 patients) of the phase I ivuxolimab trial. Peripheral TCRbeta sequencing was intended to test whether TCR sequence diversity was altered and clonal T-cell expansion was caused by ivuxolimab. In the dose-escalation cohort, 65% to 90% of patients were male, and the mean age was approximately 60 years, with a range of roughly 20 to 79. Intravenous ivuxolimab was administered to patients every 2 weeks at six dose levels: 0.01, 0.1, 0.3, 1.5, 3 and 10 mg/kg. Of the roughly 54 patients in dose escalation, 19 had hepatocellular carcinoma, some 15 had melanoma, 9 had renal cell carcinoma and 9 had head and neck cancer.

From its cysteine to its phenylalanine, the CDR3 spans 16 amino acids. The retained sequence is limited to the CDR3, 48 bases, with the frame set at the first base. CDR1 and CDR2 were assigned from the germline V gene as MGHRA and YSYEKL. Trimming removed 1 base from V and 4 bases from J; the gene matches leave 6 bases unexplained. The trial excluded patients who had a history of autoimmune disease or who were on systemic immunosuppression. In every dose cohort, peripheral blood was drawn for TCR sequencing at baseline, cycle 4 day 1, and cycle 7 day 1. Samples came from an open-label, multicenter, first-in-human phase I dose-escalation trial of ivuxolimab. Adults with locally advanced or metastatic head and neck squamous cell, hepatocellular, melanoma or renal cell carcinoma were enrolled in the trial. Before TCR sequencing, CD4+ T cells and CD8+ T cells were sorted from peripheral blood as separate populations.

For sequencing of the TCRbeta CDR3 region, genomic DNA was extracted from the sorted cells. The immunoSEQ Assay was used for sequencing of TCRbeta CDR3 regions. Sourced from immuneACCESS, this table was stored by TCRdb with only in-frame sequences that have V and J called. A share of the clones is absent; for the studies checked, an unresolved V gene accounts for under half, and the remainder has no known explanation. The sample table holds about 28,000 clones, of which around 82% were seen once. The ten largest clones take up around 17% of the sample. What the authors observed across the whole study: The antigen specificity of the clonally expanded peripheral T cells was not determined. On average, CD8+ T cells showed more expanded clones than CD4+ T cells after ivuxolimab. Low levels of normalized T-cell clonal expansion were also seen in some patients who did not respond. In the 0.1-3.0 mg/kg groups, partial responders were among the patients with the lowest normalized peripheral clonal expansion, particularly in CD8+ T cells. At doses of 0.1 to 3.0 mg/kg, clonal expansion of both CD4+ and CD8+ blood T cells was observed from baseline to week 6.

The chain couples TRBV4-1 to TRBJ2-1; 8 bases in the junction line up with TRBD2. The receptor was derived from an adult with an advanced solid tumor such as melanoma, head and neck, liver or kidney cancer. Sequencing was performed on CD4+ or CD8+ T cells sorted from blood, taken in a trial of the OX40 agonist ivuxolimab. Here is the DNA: TGCGCCAGCAGCCAAGTTAGCGGGGCCCGTTACAATGAGCAGTTCTTC. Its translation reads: CASSQVSGARYNEQFF.